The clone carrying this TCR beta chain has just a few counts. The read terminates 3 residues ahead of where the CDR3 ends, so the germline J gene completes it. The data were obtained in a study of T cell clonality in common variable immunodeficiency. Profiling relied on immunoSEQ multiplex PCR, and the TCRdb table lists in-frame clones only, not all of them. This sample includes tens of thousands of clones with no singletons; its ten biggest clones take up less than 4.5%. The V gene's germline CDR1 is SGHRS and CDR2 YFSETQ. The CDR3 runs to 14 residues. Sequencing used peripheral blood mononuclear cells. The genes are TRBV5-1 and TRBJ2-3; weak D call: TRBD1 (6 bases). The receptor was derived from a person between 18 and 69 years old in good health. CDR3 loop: CASSSDRVQETQYF. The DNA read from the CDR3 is TGCGCCAGCAGCTCGGACAGAGTACAAGAGACG.